This T cell receptor beta chain emerged from a study of breast tumors, draining lymph nodes, adjacent tissues. Comments on this clonotype: Its target is not known.

TCRdb analysed the multiplex PCR reads with MiXCR anew, one entry per CDR3 protein. The sample contains over 15,000 distinct CDR3 sequences, approximately 55% of which appear only once. Overall study findings and caveats: Compared with basal-like, luminal-like tumors shared significantly more repertoire with nontumor tissue. Data fit most tumor T cells coming from lymph node, expanding in tumor.

V lost 5 bases to trimming and J lost 4 bases, with 11 bases between them. Germline CDR1 and CDR2: MRHNA and SNTAGT. The CDR3 has 13 residues. The V gene is TRBV6-4, the J gene TRBJ1-2, with D unclear. Sequenced sample: tumor-adjacent breast tissue. The receptor was isolated from a female donor with breast cancer. Some clones in this sample may be carry-over from other donors' samples. The CDR3 bases are TGTGCCAGCAGTATTGCTCCTCGCTATGGCTACACCTTC. This translates into CASSIAPRYGYTF.